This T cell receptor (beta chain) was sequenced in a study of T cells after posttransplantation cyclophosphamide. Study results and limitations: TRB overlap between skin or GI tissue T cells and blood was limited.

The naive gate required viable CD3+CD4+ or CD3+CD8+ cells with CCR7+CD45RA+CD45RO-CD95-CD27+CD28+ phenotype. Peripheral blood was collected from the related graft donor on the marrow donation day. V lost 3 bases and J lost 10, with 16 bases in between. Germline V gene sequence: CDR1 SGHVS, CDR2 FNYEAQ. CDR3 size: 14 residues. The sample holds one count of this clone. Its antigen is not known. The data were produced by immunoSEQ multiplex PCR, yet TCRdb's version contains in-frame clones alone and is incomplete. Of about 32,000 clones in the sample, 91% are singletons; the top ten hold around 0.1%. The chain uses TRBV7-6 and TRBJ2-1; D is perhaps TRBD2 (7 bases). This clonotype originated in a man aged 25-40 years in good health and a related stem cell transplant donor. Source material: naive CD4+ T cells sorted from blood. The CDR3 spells CASSLLAGAREQFF. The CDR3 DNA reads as TGTGCCAGCAGCTTGTTGGCGGGGGCTCGGGAGCAGTTCTTC.